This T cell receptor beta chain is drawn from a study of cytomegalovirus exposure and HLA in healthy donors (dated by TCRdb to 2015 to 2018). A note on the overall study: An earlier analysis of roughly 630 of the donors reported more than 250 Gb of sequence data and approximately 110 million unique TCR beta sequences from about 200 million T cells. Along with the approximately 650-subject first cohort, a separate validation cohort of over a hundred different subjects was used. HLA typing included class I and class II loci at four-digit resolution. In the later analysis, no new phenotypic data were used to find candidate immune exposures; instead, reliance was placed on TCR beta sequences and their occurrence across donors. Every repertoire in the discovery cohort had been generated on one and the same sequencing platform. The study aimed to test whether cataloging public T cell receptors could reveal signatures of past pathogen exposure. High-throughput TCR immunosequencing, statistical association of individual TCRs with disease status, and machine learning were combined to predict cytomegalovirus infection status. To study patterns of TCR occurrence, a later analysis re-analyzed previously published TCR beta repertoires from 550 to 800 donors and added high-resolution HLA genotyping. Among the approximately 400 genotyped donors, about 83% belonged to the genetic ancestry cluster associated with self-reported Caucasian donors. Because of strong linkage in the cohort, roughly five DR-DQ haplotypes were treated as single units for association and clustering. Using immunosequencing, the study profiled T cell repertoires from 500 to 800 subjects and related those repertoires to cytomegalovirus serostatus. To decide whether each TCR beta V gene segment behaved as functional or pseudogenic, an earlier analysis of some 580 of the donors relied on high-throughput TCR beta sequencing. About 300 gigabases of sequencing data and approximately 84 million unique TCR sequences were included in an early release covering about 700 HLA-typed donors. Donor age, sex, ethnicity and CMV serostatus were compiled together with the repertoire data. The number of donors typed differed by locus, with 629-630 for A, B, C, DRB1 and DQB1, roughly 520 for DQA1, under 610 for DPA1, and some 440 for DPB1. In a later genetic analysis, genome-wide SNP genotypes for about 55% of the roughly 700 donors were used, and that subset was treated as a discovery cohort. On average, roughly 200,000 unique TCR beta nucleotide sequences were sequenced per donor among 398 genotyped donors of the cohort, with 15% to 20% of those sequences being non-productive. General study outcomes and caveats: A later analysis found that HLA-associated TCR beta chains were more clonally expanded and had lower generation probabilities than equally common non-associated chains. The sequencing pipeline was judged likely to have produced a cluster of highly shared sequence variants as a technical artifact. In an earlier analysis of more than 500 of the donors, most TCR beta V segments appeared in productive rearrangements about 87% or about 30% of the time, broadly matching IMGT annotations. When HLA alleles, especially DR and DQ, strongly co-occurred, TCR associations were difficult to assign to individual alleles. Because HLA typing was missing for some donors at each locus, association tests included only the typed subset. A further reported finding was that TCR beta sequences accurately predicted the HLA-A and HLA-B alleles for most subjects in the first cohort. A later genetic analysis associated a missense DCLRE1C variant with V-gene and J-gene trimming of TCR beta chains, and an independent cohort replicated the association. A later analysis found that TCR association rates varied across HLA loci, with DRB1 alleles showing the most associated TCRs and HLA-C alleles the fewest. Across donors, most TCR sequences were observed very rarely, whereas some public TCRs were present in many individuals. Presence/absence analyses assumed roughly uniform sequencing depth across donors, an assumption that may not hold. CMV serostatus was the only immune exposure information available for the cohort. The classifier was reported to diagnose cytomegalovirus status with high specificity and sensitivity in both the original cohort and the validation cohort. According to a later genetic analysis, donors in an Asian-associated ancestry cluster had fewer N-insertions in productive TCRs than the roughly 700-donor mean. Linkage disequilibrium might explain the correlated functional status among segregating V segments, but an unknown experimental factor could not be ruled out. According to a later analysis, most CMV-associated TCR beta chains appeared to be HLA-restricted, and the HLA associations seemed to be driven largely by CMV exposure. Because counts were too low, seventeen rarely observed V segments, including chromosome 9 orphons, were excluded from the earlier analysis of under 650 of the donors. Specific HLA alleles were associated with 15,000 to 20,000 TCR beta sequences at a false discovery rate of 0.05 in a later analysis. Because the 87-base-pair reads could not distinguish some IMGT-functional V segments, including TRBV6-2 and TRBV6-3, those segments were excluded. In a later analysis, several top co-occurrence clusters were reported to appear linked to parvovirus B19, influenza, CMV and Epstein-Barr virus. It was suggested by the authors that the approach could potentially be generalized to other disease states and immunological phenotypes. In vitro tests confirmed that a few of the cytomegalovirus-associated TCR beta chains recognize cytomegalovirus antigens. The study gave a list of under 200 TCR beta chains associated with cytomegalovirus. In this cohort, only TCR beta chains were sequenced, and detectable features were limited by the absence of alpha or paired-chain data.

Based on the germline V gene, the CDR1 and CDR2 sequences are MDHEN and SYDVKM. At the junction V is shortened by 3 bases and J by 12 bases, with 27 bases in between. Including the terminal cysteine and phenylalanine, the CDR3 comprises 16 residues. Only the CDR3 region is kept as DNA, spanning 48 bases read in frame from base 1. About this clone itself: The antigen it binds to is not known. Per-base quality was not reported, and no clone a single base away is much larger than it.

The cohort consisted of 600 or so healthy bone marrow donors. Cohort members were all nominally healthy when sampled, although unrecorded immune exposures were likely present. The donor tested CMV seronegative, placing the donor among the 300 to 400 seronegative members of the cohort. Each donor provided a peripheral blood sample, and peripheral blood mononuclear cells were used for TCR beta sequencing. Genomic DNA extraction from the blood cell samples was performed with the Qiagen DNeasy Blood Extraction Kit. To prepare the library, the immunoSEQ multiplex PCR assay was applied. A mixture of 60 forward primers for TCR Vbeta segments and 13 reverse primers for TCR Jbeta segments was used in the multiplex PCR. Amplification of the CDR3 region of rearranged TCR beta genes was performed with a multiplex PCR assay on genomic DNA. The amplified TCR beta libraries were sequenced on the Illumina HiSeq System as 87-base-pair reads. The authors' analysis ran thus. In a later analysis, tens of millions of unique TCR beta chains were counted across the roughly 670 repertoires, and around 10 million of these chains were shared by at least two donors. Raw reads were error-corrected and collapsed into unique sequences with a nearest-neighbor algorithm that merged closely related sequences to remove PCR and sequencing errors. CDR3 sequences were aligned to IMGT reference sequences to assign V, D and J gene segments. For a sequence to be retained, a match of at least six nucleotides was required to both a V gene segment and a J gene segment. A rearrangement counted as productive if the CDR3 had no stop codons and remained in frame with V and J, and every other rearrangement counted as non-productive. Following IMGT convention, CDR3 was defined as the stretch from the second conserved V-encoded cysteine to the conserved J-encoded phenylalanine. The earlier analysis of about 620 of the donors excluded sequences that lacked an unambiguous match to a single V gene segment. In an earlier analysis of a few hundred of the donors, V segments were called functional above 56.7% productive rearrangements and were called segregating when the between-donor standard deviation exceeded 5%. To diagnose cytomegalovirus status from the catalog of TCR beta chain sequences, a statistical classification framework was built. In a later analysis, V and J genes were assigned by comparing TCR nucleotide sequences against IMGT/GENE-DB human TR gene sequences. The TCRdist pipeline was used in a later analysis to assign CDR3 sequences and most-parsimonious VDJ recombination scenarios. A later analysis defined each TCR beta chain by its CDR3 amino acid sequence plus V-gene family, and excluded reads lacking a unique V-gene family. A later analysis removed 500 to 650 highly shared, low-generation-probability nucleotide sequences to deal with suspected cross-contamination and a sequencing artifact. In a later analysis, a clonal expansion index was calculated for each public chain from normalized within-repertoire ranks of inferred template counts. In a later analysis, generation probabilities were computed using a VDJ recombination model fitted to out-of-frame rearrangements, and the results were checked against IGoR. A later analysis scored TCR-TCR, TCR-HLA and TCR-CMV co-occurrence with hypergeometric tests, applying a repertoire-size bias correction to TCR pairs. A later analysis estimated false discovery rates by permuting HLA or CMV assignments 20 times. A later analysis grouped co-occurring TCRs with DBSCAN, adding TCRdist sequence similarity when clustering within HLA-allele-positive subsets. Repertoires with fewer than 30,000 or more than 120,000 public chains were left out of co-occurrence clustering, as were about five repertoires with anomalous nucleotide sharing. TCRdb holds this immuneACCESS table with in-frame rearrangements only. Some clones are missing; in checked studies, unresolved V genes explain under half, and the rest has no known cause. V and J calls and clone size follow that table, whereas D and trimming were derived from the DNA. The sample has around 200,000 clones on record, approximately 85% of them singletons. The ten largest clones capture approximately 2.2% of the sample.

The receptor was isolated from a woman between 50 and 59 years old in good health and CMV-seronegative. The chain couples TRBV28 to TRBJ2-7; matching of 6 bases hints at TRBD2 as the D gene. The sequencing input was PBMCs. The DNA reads TGTGCCAGCAGTTTCTGGGCAACTAGCCCTCGGGGCGATCTGTACTTC. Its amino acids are CASSFWATSPRGDLYF.